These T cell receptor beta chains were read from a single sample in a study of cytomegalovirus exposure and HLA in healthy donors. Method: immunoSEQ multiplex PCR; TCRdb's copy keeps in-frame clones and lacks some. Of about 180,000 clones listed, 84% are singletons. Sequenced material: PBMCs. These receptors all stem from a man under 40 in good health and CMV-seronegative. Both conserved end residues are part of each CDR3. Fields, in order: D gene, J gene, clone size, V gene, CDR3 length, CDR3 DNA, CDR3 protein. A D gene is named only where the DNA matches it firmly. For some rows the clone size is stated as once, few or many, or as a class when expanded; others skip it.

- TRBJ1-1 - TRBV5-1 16 TGCGCCAGCAGCCCAAGGGAAGACGGGAGGAACACTGAAGCTTTCTTT CASSPREDGRNTEAFF
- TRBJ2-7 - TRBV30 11 TGTGCCTGGATGAACAGGGACGAGCAGTACTTC CAWMNRDEQYF
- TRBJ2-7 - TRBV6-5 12 TGTGCCAGCAGTTACGCCGGCTACGAGCAGTACTTC CASSYAGYEQYF
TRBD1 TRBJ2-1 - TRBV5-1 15 TGCGCCAGCAGCTTGACAGGGGGTTCGGGCAATGAGCAGTTCTTC CASSLTGGSGNEQFF
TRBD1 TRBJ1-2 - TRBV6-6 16 TGTGCCAGCAGTTACTCTGAGAGGGGACAGGGTGTGGGCTACACCTTC CASSYSERGQGVGYTF
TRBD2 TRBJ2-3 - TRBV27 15 TGTGCCAGCAGAGAAGCGGGAAATCCCCCAGATACGCAGTATTTT CASREAGNPPDTQYF
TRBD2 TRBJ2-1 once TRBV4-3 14 TGCGCCAGCAGTGGACTAGCGGGAGCGAGTGAGCAGTTCTTC CASSGLAGASEQFF
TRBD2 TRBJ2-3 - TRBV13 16 TGTGCCAGCAGCCCCCGACTAGCGGGAGCTGTAGATACGCAGTATTTT CASSPRLAGAVDTQYF
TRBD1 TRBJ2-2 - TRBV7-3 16 TGTGCCAGCAGCTTAATTGGACAGGGGGCGGGCGGGGAGCTGTTTTTT CASSLIGQGAGGELFF
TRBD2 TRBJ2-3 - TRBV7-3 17 TGTGCCAGCAGCTTAACGACTAGCGGGAGGATCACAGATACGCAGTATTTT CASSLTTSGRITDTQYF
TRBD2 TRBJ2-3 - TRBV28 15 TGTGCCAGCAGTGGAGCGGGGGGGGGTATAGATACGCAGTATTTT CASSGAGGGIDTQYF
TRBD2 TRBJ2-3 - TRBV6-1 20 TGTGCCAGCAGTGAAAACGGACTAGCGGGGGGTTTAACAAGTACAGATACGCAGTATTTT CASSENGLAGGLTSTDTQYF
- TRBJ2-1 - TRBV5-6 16 TGTGCCAGCAGCTTTGGTCAGGGAATGTTGTGGAATGAGCAGTTCTTC CASSFGQGMLWNEQFF
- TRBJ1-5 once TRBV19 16 TGTGCCAGTACCACCTCCAAGGGGGTTAGCAATCAGCCCCAGCATTTT CASTTSKGVSNQPQHF
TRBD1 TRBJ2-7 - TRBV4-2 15 TGTGCCAGCAGCCAAGTTGGGACAGGGAACTACGAGCAGTACTTC CASSQVGTGNYEQYF
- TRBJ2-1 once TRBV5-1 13 TGCGCCAGCAGGGAGGGCTATTACAATGAGCAGTTCTTC CASREGYYNEQFF
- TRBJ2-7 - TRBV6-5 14 TGTGCCAGCAGTTACTCTCACAGGGCCTACGAGCAGTACTTC CASSYSHRAYEQYF
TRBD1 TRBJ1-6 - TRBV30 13 TGTGCCTGGACCAGGGACAGGGCGGCCCCCCTCCACTTT CAWTRDRAAPLHF
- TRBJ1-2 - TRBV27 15 TGTGCCAGCAGTAAGGAAAGTGGGCGCATCTATGGCTACACCTTC CASSKESGRIYGYTF
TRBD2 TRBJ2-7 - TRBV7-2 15 TGTGCCAGCAGCCTGCGGACTAGCGGTTACTACGAGCAGTACTTC CASSLRTSGYYEQYF
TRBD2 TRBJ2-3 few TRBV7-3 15 TGTGCCAGCAGCTTAAACCTAGCGGGAGCAGATACGCAGTATTTT CASSLNLAGADTQYF
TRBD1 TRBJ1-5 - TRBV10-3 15 TGTGCCATCAGTGAGCGGGAGGGGGCGAGTCAGCCCCAGCATTTT CAISEREGASQPQHF
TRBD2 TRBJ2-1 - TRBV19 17 TGTGCCAGTAGTATTCTTCTAGCGGGGGGGCCTTACAATGAGCAGTTCTTC CASSILLAGGPYNEQFF
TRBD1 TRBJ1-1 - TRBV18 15 TGTGCCAGCTCACTACGGACAGGGGTCGACACTGAAGCTTTCTTT CASSLRTGVDTEAFF
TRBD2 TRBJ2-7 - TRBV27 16 TGTGCCAGCAGTCTCGGGGGGGCGGGAATGCTCTACGAGCAGTACTTC CASSLGGAGMLYEQYF
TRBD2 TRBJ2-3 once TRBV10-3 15 TGTGCCATCAGTCTGGCTAGCGGAATTACAGATACGCAGTATTTT CAISLASGITDTQYF
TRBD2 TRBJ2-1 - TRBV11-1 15 TGTGCCAGCAGCAAGGGGGTAGCGGGATATAATGAGCAGTTCTTC CASSKGVAGYNEQFF
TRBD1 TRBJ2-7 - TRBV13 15 TGCGCCAGCAGCCTCCCCGGACAGGGACTCTACGAGCAGTACTTC CASSLPGQGLYEQYF
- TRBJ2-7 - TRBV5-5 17 TGTGCCAGCAGCTTGGTTCCCGGCGGAGGTGATTTAATCGAGCAGTACTTC CASSLVPGGGDLIEQYF
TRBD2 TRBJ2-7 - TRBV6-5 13 TGTGCCTCCCGTGCGGGAGGGCCTTACGAGCAGTACTTC CASRAGGPYEQYF
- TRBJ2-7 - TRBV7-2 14 TGTGCCAGCAGCTTCGGGGGAGGTCGGCGGGAGCAGTACTTC CASSFGGGRREQYF
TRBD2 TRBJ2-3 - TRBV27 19 TGTGCCAGCAGTTTATTGGGCCTAGCGGGCCTTCCTAGCACAGATACGCAGTATTTT CASSLLGLAGLPSTDTQYF
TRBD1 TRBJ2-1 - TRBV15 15 TGTGCCACCAGCGGGGCCGGGACAGGCTACAATGAGCAGTTCTTC CATSGAGTGYNEQFF
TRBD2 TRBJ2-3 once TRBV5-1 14 TGCGCCAGCATTTCGGGGGGAGCTGAAGATACGCAGTATTTT CASISGGAEDTQYF
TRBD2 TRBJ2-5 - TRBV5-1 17 TGCGCCAGCAGCTTGGAAGGGCTAGCGGGATCGGGGGAGACCCAGTACTTC CASSLEGLAGSGETQYF
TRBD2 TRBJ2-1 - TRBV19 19 TGTGCCAGTAGTATGCGGCGGGGGGTAGGACTCCCTACCTACAATGAGCAGTTCTTC CASSMRRGVGLPTYNEQFF
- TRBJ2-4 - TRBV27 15 TGTGCCAGCAACCCAGGAACAATGCCCAAAAACATTCAGTACTTC CASNPGTMPKNIQYF
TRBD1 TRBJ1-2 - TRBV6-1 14 TGTGCCAGCAGTGAAGGGACAGGGTACTATGGCTACACCTTC CASSEGTGYYGYTF
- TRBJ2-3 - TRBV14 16 TGTGCCAGCAGCCAAGATGTTCGAGCTAGCACAGATACGCAGTATTTT CASSQDVRASTDTQYF
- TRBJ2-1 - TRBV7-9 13 TGTGCCAGCATTGGCAGGGCAAACAATGAGCAGTTCTTC CASIGRANNEQFF
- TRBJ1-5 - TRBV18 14 TGTGCCAGCTCACATTCAGGGGGCAATCAGCCCCAGCATTTT CASSHSGGNQPQHF